Sequencing of this T cell receptor beta chain was carried out in a study of shared T cell receptors in the human thymus. The germline CDR1 and CDR2 sequences are LNHNV and YYDKDF (reference sequence). The CDR3 runs to 14 residues. V was pared by 3 bases and J by 0 bases, with 6 bases between. Assay used: immunoSEQ multiplex PCR; TCRdb lists only in-frame clones, some missing. The sample includes about 660,000 clones, approximately 88% of them seen just once. The same sample was also used in a study of human thymus T cells. That source reports: Having corrective surgery for congenital heart defects, healthy Finnish infants were the ones who donated. Corrective cardiac surgery supplied the resected thymus tissue. The authors found apparently biased V and J gene usage in thymic and blood repertoires. Related work found strong thymic repertoire overlap between unrelated individuals.

This receptor was obtained from a boy under two years old with a congenital heart defect. The V and J genes are TRBV15 and TRBJ2-4, with D uncertain. The sequenced material came from thymocytes. CDR3 DNA: TGTGCCACCAGCAGTATACTAGCCAAAAACATTCAGTACTTC. This gives the protein CATSSILAKNIQYF.